The 2 T cell receptor beta chains presented below share a single source sample, sequenced in a study of T cell responses to AZD1222 COVID-19 vaccine. The repertoire was sequenced with immunoSEQ multiplex PCR; TCRdb's copy has only in-frame clones and lacks some. This sample has approximately 56,000 clones; 80% to 90% occur once, and the top ten carry about 15%. Here the sequenced sample was peripheral blood, taken on day 0 of AZD1222 vaccination. All receptors come from an adult in good health.

The CDR3 here is CASSSSVRGGHQPQHF. The CDR3, as DNA: TGTGCCAGCAGTTCCTCCGTTCGGGGAGGCCATCAGCCCCAGCATTTT. V and J are TRBV6-5 and TRBJ1-5; D is unclear. CDR1 is MNHEY and CDR2 is SVGAGI in the germline V gene. V lost 4 bases, J lost 5 bases, and 18 bases lay in between. The length of the CDR3 is 16 residues.

The rearrangement uses TRBV7-2 and TRBJ2-1, with 7 bases aligning to TRBD2. CDR3 length equals 16 residues. Germline V lookup: CDR1 SGHTA, CDR2 FQGNSA. V was clipped by 5 bases and J by 4 bases; unmatched bases: 11. The CDR3 spells CASSHWTRGNYNEQFF. CDR3 DNA sequence: TGTGCCAGCAGCCACTGGACTAGAGGTAATTACAATGAGCAGTTCTTC.